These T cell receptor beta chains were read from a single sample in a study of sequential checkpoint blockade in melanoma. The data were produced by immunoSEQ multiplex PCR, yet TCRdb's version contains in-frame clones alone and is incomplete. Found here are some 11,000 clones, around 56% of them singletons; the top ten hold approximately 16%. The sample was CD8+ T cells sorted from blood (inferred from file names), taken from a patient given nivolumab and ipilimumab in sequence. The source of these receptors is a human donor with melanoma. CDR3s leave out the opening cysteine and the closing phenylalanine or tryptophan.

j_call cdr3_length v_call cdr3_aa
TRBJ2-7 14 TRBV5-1 ASSLAMAGGPYEQY
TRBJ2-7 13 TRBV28 ASSFGLAGGYEQY
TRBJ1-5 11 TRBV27 ASRLTGGQPQH
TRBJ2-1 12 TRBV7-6 ASSFVGVYNEQF
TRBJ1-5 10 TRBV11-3 ASSSPGTGEH
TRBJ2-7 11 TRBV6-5 ASSYSTGREQY
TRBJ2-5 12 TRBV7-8 ASSPWGGQETQY
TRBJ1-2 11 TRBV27 ASSHGEAYGYT
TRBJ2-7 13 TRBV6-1 ASRGAWDREVEQY
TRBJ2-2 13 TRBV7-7 ASSLRGKNTGELF
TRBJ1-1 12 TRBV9 ASSPTTGNTEAF
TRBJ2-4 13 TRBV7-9 ASSPNRETKNIQY
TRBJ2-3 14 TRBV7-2 ASSSIAGGHTDTQY
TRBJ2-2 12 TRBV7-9 ASSLTIRSGELF
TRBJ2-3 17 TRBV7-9 ASSLLYSWSSGITDTQY
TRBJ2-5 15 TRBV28 ASSYGLAGGPEETQY
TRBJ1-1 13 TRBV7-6 ASSLADRGNTEAF
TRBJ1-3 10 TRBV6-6 ASSWEGNTIY
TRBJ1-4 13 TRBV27 ASSPRQDLNEKLF
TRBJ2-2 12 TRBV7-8 ASSLNSNTGELF
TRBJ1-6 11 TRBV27 SSGGGGNSPLH
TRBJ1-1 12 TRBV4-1 ASSQETASTEAF
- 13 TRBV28 ASSLDSGSSYEQY
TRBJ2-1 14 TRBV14 ASSRYGGPPDNEQF
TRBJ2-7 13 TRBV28 ASSSRDRGTYEQY
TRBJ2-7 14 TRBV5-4 ASSLDPGTRDYEQY
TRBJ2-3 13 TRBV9 ASSGTSGLTDTQY
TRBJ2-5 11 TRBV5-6 ASSLSYGETQY
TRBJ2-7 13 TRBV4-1 ASSQDDRGAYEQY
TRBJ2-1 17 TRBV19 ASSIDTSGRASSYNEQF
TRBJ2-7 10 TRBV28 ASSEVGYEQY
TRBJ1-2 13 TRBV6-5 ASSLTGSANYGYT
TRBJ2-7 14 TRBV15 ATSRVRDADRYEQY